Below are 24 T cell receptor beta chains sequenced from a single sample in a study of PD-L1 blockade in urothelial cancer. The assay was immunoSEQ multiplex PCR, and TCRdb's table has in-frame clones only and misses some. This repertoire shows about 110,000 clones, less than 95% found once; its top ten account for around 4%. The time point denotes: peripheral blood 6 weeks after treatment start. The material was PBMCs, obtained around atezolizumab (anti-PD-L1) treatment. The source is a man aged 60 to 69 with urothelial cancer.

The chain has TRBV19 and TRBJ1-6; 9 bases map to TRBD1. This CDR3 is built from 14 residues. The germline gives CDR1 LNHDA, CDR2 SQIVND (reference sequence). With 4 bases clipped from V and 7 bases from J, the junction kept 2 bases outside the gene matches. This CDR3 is CASSTGQGNSPLHF. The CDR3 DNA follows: TGTGCCAGTAGTACGGGACAGGGAAATTCACCCCTCCACTTT.

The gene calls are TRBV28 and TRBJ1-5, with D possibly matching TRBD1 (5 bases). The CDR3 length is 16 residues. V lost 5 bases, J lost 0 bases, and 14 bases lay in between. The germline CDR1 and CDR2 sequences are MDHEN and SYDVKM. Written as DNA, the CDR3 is TGTGCCAGCAGTCCTTATAGGGGATATAGCAATCAGCCCCAGCATTTT. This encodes CASSPYRGYSNQPQHF.

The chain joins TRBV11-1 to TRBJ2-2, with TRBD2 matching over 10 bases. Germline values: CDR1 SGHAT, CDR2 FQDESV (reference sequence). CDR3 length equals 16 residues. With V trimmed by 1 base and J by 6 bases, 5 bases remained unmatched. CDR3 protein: CASSLDLAGVAGELFF. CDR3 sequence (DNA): TGTGCCAGCAGCTTAGACCTAGCGGGAGTAGCCGGGGAGCTGTTTTTT.

The CDR3 here is CASSKQDNAGNTIYF. CDR3 coding DNA: TGTGCCAGCAGTAAACAGGACAACGCTGGAAACACCATATATTTT. The chain couples TRBV7-9 to TRBJ1-3; TRBD1 might be the D (5 bases). Germline loops: CDR1 SEHNR, CDR2 FQNEAQ (reference sequence). This CDR3 spans 15 amino acids. V was pared by 6 bases and J by 2 bases, with 14 bases between.

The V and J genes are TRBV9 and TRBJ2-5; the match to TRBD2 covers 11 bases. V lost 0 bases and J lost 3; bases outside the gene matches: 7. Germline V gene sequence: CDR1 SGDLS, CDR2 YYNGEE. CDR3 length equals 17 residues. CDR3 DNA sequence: TGTGCCAGCAGCGTAGGAGATAGCGGGGGGGAGGAAGAGACCCAGTACTTC. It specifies CASSVGDSGGEEETQYF.

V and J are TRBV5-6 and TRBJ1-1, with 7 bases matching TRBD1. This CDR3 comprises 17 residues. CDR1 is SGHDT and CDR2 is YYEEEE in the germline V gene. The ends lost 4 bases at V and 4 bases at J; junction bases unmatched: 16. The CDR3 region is CASSRSTGDLGSTEAFF. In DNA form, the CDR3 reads TGTGCCAGCAGCCGAAGTACAGGGGATCTAGGAAGCACTGAAGCTTTCTTT.

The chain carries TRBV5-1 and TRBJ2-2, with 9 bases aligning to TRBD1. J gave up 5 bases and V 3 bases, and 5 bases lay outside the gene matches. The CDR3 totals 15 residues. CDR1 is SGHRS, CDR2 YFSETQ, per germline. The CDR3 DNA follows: TGCGCCAGCAGCTCCCGGACAGGGGATACCGGGGAGCTGTTTTTT. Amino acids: CASSSRTGDTGELFF.

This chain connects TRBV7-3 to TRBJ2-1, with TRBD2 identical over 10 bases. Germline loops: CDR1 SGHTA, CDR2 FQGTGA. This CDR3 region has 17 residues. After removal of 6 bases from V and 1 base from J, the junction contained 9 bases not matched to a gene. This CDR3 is CASSAGTSVESYNEQFF. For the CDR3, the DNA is TGTGCCAGCAGTGCCGGGACTAGCGTGGAGTCCTACAATGAGCAGTTCTTC.

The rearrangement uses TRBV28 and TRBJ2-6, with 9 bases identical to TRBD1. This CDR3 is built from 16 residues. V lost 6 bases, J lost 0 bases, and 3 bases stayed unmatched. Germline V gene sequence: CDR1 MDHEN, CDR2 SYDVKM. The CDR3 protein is CASRVTGGSGANVLTF. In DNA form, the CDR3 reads TGTGCCAGCAGGGTGACAGGGGGCTCTGGGGCCAACGTCCTGACTTTC.

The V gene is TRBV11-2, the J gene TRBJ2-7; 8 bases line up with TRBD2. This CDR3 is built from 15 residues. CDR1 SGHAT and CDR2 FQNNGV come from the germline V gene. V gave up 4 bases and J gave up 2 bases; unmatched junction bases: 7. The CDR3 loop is CASSSLAVTTYEQYF. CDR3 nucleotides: TGTGCCAGCAGCTCACTAGCGGTGACAACCTACGAGCAGTACTTC.

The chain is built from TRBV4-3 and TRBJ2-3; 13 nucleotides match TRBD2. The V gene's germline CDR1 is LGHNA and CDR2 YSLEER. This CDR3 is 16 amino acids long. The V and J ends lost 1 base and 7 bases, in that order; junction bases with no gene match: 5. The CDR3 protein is CASSQVTSGRGYTQYF. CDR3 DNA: TGCGCCAGCAGCCAAGTCACTAGCGGGAGGGGGTATACGCAGTATTTT.

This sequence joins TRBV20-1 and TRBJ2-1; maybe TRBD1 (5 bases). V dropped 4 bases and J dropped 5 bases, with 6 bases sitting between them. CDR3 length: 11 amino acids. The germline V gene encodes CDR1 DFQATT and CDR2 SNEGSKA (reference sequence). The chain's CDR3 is CSAKTDNEQFF. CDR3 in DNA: TGCAGTGCTAAGACAGACAATGAGCAGTTCTTC.

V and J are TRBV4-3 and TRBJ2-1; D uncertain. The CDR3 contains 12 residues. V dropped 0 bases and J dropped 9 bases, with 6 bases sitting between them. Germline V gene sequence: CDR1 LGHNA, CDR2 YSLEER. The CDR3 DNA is TGCGCCAGCAGCCAAGATCGCGGTGAGCAGTTCTTC. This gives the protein CASSQDRGEQFF.

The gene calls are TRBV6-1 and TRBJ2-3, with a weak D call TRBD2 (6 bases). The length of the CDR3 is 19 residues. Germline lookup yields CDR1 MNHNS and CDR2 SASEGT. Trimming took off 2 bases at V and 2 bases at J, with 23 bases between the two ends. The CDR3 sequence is CASSETPRVGGEITDTQYF. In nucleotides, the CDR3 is TGTGCCAGCAGTGAAACCCCTCGGGTGGGCGGGGAGATCACAGATACGCAGTATTTT.

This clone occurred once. Written as DNA, the CDR3 is TGTGCCAGTACCGCGGGGGGGGGAGAGGAGACCCAGTACTTC. Translated: CASTAGGGEETQYF. V usage is TRBV19 and J usage is TRBJ2-5, with 9 bases that match TRBD2. The CDR3 totals 14 residues. The germline gives CDR1 LNHDA, CDR2 SQIVND (reference sequence). Germline trimming cut 7 bases from V and 5 bases from J; bases unmatched to any gene: 8.

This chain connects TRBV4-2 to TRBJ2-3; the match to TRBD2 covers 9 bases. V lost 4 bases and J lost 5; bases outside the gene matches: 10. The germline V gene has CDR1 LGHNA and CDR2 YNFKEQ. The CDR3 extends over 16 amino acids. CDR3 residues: CASSPLPGLAVDTQYF. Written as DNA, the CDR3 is TGTGCCAGCAGCCCCCTGCCGGGACTAGCTGTAGATACGCAGTATTTT.

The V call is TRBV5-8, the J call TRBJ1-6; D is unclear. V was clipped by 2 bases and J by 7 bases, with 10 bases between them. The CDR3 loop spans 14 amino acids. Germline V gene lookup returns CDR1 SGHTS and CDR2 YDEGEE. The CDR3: CASSFGDQNSPLHF. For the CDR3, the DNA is TGTGCCAGCAGCTTTGGAGACCAGAATTCACCCCTCCACTTT.

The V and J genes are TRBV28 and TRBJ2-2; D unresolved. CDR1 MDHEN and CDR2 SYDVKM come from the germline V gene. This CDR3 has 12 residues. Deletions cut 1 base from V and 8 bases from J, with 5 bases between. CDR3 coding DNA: TGTGCCAGCAGTTTATTGGCTGGGGAGCTGTTTTTT. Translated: CASSLLAGELFF.

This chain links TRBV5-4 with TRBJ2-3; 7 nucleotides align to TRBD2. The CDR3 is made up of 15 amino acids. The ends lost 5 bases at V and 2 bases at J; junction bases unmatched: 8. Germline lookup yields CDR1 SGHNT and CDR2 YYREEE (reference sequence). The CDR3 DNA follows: TGTGCCAGCAGTAGGGCGGGGGAATTCACAGATACGCAGTATTTT. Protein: CASSRAGEFTDTQYF.

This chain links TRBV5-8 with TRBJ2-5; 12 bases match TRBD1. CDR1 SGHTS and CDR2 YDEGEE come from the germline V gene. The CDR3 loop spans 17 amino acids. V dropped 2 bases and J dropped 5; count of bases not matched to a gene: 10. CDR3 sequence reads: CASSFVTGQGAVETQYF. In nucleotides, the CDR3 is TGTGCCAGCAGCTTCGTAACGGGACAGGGGGCGGTGGAGACCCAGTACTTC.

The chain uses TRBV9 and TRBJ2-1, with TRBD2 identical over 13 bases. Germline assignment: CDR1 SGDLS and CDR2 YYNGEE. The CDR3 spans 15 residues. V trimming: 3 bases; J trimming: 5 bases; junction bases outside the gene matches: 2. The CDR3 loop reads CASSAGLAGDNEQFF. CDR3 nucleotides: TGTGCCAGCAGCGCCGGACTAGCGGGAGACAATGAGCAGTTCTTC.

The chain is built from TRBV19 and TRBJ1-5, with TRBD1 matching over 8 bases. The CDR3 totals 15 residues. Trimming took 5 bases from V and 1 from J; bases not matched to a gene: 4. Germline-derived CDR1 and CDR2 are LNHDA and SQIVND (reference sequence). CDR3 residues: CASSRQGRSNQPQHF. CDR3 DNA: TGTGCCAGTAGTCGACAGGGGAGAAGCAATCAGCCCCAGCATTTT. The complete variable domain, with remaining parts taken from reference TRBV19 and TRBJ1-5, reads DGGITQSPKYLFRKEGQNVTLSCEQNLNHDAMYWYRQDPGQGLRLIYYSQIVNDFQKGDIAEGYSVSREKKESFPLTVTSAQKNPTAFYLCASSRQGRSNQPQHFGDGTRLSIL.

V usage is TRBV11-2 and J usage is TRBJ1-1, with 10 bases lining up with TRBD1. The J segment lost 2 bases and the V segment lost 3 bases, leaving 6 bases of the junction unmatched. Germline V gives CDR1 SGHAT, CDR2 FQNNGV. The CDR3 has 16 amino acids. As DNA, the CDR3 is TGTGCCAGCAGCTTCCGGGACAGGGGTTTCAACACTGAAGCTTTCTTT. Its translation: CASSFRDRGFNTEAFF.

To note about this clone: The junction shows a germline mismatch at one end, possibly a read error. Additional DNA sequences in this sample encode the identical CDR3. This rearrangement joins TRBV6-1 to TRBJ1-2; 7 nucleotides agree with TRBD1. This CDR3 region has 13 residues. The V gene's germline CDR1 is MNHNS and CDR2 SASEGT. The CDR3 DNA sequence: TGTGCCAGCCACAGTAACAGGGGTGATGGCTATACCTTC. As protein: CASHSNRGDGYTF.